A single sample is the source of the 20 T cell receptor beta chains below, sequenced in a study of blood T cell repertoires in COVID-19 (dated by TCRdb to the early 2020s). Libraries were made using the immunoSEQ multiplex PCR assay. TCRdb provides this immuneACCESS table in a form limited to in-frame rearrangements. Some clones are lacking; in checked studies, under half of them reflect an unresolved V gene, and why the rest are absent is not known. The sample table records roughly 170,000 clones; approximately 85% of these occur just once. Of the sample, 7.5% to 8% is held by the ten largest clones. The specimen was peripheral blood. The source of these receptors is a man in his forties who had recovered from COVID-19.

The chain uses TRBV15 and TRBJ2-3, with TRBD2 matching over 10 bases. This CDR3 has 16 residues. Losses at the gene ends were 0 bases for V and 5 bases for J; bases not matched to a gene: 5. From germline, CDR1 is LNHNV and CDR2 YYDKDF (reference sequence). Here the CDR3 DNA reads TGTGCCACCAGCAGAGAACGCCTAGCGGGAGTAGATACGCAGTATTTT. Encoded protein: CATSRERLAGVDTQYF.

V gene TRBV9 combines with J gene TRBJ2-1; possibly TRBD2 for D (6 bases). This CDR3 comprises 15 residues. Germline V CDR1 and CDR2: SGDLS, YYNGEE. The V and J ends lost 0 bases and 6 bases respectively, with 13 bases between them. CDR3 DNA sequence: TGTGCCAGCAGCGTAGGCAGACTAGGGTTCAATGAGCAGTTCTTC. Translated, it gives CASSVGRLGFNEQFF.

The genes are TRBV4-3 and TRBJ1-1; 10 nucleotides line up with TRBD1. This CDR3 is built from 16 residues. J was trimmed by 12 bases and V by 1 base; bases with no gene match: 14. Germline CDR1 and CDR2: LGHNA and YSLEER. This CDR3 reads CASSQGRGTGASRTFF. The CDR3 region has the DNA TGCGCCAGCAGCCAAGGACGTGGGACAGGGGCATCTAGGACTTTCTTT.

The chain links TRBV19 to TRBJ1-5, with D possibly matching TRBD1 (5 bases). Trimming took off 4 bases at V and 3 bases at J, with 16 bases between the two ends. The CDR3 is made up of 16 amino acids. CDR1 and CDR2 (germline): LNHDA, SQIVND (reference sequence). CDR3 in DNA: TGTGCCAGTAGTACCCTCAGTGGGGGGTACAATCAGCCCCAGCATTTT. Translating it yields CASSTLSGGYNQPQHF.

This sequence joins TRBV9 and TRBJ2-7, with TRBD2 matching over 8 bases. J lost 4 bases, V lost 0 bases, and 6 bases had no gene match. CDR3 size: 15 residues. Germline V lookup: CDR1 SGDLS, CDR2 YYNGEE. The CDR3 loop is CASSVVAGGGYEQYF. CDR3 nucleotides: TGTGCCAGCAGCGTAGTCGCGGGGGGCGGGTACGAGCAGTACTTC.

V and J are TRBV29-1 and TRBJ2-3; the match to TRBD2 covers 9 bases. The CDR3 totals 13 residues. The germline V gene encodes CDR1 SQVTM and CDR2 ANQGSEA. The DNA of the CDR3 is TGCAGTAATAGCGGGAGTAGCGCAGATACGCAGTATTTT. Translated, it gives CSNSGSSADTQYF.

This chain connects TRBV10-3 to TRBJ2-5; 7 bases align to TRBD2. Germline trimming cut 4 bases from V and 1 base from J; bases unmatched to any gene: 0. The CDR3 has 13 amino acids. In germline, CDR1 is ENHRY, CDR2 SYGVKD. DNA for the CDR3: TGTGCCATCAGTGCGGGGGGCCAAGAGACCCAGTACTTC. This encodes CAISAGGQETQYF.

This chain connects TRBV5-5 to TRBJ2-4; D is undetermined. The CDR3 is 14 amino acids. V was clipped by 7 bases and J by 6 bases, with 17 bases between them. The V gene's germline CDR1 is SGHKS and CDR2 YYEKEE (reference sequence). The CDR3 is CASSDGPGLNIQYF. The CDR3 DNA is TGTGCCAGCTCCGATGGTCCGGGTCTAAACATTCAGTACTTC. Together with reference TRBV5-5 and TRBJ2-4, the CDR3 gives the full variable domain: DAGVTQSPTHLIKTRGQQVTLRCSPISGHKSVSWYQQVLGQGPQFIFQYYEKEERGRGNFPDRFSARQFPNYSSELNVNALLLGDSALYLCASSDGPGLNIQYFGAGTRLSVL.

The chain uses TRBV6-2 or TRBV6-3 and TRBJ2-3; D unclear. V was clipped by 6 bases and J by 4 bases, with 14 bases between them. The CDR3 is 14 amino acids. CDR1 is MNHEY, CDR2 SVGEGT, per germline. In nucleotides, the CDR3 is TGTGCCAGCAGCAACCCCCAGGTTCCAGATACGCAGTATTTT. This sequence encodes CASSNPQVPDTQYF.

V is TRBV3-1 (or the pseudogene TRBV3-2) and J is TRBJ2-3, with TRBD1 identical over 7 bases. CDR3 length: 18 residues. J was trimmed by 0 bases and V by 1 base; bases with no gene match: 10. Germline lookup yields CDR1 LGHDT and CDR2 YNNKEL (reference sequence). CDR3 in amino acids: CASSQAESGTASTDTQYF. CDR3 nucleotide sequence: TGTGCCAGCAGCCAAGCGGAATCCGGGACAGCTAGCACAGATACGCAGTATTTT.

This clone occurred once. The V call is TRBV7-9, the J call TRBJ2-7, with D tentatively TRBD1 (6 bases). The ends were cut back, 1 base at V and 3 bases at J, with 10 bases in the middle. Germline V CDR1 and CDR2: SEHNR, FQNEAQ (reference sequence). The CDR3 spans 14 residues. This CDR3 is CASSLGQAVYEQYF. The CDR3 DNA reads TGTGCCAGCAGCTTAGGACAGGCCGTCTACGAGCAGTACTTC.

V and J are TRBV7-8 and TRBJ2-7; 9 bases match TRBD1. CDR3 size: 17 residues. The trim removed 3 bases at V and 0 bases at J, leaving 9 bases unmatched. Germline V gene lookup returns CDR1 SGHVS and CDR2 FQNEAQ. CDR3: CASSFEGWGQGSYEQYF. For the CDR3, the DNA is TGTGCCAGCAGCTTTGAAGGATGGGGACAGGGCTCCTACGAGCAGTACTTC.

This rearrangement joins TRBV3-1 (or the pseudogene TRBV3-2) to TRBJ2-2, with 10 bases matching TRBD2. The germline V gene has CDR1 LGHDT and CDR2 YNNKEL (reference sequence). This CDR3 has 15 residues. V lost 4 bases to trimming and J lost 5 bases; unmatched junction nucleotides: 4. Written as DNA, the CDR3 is TGTGCCAGCAGCCCTAGCGGGAGACGGACCGGGGAGCTGTTTTTT. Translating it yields CASSPSGRRTGELFF.

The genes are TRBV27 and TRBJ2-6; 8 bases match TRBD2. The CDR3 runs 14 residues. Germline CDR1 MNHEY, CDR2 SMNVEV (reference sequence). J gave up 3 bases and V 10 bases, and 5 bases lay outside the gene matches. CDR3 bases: TGTGCCACGGGGGGGTCGGTTGGGGCCAACGTCCTGACTTTC. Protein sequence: CATGGSVGANVLTF.

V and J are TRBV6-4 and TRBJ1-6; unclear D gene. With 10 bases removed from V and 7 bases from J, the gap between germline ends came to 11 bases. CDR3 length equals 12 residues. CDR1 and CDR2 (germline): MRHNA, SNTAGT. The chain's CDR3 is CATTPGNSPLHF. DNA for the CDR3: TGTGCCACCACCCCCGGGAATTCACCCCTCCACTTT.

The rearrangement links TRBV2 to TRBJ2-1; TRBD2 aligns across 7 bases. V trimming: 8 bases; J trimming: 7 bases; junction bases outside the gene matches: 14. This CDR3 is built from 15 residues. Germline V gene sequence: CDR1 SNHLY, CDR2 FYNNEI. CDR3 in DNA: TGTGCCAGCGTTCTCTGGCGGGGGTTTGGAAATGAGCAGTTCTTC. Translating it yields CASVLWRGFGNEQFF.

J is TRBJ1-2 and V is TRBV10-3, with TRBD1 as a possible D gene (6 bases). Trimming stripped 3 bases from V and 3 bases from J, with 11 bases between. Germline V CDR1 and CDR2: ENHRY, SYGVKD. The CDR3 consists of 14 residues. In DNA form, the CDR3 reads TGTGCCATCAGTGAAGGGGGTTACGACTATGGCTACACCTTC. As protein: CAISEGGYDYGYTF.

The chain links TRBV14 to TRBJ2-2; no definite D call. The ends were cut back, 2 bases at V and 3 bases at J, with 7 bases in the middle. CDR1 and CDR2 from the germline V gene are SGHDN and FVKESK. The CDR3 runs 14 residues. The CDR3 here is CASSQRGYTGELFF. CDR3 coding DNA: TGTGCCAGCAGCCAACGAGGATACACCGGGGAGCTGTTTTTT.

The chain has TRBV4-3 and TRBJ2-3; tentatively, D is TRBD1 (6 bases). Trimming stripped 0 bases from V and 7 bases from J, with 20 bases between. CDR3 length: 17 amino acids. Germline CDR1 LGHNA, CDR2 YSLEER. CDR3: CASSQEPIRTAGNTQYF. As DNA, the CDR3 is TGCGCCAGCAGCCAAGAGCCGATCAGGACAGCCGGGAATACGCAGTATTTT.

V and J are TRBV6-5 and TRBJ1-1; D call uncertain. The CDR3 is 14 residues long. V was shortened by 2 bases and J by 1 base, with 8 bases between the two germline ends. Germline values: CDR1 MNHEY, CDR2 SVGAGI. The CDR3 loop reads CASSYGFPNTEAFF. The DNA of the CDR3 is TGTGCCAGCAGTTACGGCTTCCCGAACACTGAAGCTTTCTTT.